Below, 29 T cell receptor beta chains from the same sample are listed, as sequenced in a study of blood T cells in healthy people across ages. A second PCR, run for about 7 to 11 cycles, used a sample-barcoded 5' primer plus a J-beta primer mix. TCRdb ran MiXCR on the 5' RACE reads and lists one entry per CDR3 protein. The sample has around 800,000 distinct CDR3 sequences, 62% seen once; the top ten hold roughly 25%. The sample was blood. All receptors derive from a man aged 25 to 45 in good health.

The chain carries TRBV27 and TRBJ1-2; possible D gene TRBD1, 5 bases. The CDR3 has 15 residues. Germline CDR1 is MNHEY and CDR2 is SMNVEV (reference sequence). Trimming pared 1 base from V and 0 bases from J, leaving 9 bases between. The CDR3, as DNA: TGTGCCAGCAGTTTATATAGGGACTCTAACTATGGCTACACCTTC. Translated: CASSLYRDSNYGYTF.

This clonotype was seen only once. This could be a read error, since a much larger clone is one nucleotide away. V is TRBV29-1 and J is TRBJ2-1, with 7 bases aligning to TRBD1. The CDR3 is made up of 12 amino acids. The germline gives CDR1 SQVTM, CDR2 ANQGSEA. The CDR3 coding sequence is TGCAGATCCGGGACAGAGGGCGGTGAGCAGTTCTTC. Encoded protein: CRSGTEGGEQFF.

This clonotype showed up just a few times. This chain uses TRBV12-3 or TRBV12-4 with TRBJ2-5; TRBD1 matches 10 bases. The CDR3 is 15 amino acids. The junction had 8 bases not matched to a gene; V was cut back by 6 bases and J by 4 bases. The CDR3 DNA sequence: TGTGCCAGCAGGGTTGGGGACAGGGGTGGAGAGACCCAGTACTTC. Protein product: CASRVGDRGGETQYF.

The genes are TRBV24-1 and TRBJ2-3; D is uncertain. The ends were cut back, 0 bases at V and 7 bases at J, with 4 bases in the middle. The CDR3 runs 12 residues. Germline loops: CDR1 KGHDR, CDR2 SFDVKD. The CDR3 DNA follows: TGTGCCACCAGTGATTTGGCCCATACGCAGTATTTT. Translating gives CATSDLAHTQYF.

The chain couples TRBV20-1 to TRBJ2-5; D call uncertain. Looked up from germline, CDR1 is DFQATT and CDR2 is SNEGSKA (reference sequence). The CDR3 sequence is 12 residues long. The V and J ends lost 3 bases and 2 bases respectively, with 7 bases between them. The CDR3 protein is CSASPYQETQYF. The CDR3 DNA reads TGCAGTGCTAGCCCCTATCAAGAGACCCAGTACTTC.

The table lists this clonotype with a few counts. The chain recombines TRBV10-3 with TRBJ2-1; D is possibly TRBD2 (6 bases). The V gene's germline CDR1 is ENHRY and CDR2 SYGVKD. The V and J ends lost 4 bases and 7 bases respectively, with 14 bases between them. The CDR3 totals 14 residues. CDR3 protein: CAISGPGLMNEQFF. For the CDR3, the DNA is TGTGCCATCAGTGGTCCGGGACTCATGAATGAGCAGTTCTTC.

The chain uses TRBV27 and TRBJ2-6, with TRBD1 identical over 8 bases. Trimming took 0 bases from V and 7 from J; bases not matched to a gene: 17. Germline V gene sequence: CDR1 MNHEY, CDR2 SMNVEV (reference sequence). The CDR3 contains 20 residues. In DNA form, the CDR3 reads TGTGCCAGCAGTTTATCAGGACAGGGCGGTTTCTCTCTGGGCGCCAACGTCCTGACTTTC. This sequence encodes CASSLSGQGGFSLGANVLTF. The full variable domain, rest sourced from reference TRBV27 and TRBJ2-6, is EAQVTQNPRYLITVTGKKLTVTCSQNMNHEYMSWYRQDPGLGLRQIYYSMNVEVTDKGDVPEGYKVSRKEKRNFPLILESPSPNQTSLYFCASSLSGQGGFSLGANVLTFGAGSRLTVL.

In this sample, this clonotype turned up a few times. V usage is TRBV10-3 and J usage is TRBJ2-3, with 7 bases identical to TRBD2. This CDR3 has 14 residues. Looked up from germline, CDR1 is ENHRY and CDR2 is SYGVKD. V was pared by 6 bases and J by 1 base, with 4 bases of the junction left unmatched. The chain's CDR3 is CAISREGGTDTQYF. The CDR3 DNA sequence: TGTGCCATCAGCAGGGAGGGAGGCACAGATACGCAGTATTTT.

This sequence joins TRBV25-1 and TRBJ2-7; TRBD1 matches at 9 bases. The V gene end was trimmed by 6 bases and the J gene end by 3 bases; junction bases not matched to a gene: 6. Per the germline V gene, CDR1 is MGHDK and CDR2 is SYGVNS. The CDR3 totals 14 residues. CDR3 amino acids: CASSRTGVNYEQYF. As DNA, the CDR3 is TGTGCCAGCAGCCGGACAGGGGTAAACTACGAGCAGTACTTC.

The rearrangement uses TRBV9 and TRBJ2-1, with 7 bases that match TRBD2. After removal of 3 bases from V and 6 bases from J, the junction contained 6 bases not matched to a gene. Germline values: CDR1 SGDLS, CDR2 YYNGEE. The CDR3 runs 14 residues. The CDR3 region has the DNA TGTGCCAGCAGCGCCGGGGGGAAGGGCAATGAGCAGTTCTTC. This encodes CASSAGGKGNEQFF.

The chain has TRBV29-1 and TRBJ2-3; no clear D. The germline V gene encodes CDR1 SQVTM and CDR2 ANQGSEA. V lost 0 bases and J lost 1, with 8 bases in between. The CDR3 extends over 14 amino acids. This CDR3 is CSVEDGAGTDTQYF. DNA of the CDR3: TGCAGCGTTGAAGACGGAGCAGGCACAGATACGCAGTATTTT.

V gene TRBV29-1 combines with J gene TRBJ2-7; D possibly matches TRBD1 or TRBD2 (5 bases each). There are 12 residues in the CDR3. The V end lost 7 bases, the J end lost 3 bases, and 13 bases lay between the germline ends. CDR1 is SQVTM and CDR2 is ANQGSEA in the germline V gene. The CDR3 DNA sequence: TGCAGCGCCCTCGAGGGGAGCTACGAGCAGTACTTC. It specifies CSALEGSYEQYF.

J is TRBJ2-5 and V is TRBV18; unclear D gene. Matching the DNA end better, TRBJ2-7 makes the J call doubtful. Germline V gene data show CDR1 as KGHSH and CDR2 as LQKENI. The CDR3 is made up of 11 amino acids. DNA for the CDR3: TGTGCCAGTCGAAGCCTCCACGAGCAGTACTTC. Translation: CASRSLHEQYF.

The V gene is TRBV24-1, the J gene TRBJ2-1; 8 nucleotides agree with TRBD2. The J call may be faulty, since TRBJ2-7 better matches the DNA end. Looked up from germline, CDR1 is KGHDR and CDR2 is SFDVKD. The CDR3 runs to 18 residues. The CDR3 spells CATSDPRTSRGSYNEQYF. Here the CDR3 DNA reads TGTGCCACCAGTGACCCCCGGACTAGCCGGGGCTCCTACAATGAGCAGTACTTC.

In DNA form, the CDR3 reads TGTGCCAGCAGTTTTCCTAGCGGAGGGGGAGCAGATACGCAGTATTTT. It encodes CASSFPSGGGADTQYF. This chain joins TRBV12-3 or TRBV12-4 and TRBJ2-3; possibly TRBD2 for D (7 bases). This CDR3 is 16 amino acids long. Trimming took off 3 bases at V and 4 bases at J, with 17 bases between the two ends.

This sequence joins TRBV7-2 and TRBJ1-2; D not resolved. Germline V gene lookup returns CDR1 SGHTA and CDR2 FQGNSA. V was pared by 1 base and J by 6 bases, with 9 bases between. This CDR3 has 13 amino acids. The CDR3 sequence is CASSLVSWDGYTF. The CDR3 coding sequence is TGTGCCAGCAGCTTAGTGTCATGGGATGGCTACACCTTC.

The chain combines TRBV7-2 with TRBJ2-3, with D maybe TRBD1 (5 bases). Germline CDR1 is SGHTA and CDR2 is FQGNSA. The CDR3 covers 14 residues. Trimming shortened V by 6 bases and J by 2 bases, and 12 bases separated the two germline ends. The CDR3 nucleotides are TGTGCCAGCAGTATAGACAGTTACACAGATACGCAGTATTTT. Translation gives CASSIDSYTDTQYF.

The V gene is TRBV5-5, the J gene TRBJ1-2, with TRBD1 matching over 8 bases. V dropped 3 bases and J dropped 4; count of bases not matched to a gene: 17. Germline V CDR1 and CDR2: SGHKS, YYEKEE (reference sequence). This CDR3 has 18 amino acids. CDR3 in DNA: TGTGCCAGCAGCTCGAACGGGGGGACAGGACTATTATCCTATGGCTACACCTTC. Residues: CASSSNGGTGLLSYGYTF.

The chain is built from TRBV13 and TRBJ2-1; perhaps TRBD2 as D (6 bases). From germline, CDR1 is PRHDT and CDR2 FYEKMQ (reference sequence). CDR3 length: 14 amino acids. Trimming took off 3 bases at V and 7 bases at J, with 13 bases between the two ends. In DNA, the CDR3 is TGTGCCAGCAGCTTTCTCCTTGGGAGGAATGAGCAGTTCTTC. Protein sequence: CASSFLLGRNEQFF.

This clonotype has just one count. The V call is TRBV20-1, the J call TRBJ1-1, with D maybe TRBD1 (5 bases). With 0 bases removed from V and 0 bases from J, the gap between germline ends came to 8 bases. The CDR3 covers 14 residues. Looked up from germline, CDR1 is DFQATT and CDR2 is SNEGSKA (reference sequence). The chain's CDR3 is CSARDGQLNTEAFF. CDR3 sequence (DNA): TGCAGTGCTAGAGACGGACAACTGAACACTGAAGCTTTCTTT.

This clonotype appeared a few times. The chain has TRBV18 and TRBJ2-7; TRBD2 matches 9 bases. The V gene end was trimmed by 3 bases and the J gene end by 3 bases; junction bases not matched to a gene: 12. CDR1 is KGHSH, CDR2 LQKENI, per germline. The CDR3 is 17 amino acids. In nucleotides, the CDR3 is TGTGCCAGCTCACCTTCGGCCCGGCCAGCGGGGGGCTACGAGCAGTACTTC. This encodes CASSPSARPAGGYEQYF.

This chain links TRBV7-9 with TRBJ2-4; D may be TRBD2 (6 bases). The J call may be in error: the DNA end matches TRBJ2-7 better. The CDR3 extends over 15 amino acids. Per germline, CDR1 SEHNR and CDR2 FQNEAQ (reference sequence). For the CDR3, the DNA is TGTGCCAGCAGCTTTGAAGCGCAGGGAGGATACGAGCAGTACTTC. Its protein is CASSFEAQGGYEQYF.

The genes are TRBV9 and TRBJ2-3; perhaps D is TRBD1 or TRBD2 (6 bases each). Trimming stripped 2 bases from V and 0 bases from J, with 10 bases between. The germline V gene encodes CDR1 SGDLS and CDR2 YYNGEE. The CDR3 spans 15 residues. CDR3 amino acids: CASSVGGYSTDTQYF. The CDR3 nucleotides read TGTGCCAGCAGCGTGGGGGGCTACAGCACAGATACGCAGTATTTT.

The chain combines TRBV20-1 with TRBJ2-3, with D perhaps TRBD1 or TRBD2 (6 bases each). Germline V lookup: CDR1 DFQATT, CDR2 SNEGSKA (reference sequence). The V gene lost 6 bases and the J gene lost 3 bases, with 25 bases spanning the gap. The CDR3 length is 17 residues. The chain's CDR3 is CSAPDGPLLGGTDTQYF. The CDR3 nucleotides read TGCAGTGCCCCCGACGGGCCATTGCTAGGGGGGACAGATACGCAGTATTTT.

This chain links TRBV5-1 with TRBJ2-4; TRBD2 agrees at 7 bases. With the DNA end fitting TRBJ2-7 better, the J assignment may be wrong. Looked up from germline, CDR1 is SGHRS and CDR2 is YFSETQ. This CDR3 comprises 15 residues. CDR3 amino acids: CASSHTGTTNYEQYF. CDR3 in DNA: TGCGCCAGCAGCCACACCGGGACTACCAACTACGAGCAGTACTTC.

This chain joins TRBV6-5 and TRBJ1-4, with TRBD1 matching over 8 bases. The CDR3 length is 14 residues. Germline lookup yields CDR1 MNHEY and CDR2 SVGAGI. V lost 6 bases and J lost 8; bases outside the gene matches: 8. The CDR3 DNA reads TGTGCCAGCAGACAAGGACAGGGACGCGAAAAACTGTTTTTT. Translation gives CASRQGQGREKLFF.

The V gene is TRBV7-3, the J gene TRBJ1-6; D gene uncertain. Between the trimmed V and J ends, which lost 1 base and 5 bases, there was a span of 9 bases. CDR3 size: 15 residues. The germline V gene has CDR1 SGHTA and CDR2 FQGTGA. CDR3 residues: CASSLSTANNSPLHF. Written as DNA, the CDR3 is TGTGCCAGCAGCTTAAGTACAGCTAATAATTCACCCCTCCACTTT.

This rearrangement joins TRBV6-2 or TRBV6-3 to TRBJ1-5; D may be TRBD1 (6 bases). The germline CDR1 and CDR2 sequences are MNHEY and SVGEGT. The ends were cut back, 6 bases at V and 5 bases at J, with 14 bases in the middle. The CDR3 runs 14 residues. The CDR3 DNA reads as TGTGCCAGCAGGGGACCATGGACAGATCAGCCCCAGCATTTT. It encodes CASRGPWTDQPQHF.

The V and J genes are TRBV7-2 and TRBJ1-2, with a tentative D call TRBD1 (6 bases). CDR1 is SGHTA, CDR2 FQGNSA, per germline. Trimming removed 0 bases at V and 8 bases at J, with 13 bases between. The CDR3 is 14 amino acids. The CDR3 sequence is CASSLAFAGTGYTF. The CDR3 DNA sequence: TGTGCCAGCAGCTTAGCTTTTGCGGGGACAGGCTACACCTTC. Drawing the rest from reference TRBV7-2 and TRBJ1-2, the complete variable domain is GAGVSQSPSNKVTEKGKDVELRCDPISGHTALYWYRQSLGQGLEFLIYFQGNSAPDKSGLPSDRFSAERTGGSVSTLTIQRTQQEDSAVYLCASSLAFAGTGYTFGSGTRLTVV.